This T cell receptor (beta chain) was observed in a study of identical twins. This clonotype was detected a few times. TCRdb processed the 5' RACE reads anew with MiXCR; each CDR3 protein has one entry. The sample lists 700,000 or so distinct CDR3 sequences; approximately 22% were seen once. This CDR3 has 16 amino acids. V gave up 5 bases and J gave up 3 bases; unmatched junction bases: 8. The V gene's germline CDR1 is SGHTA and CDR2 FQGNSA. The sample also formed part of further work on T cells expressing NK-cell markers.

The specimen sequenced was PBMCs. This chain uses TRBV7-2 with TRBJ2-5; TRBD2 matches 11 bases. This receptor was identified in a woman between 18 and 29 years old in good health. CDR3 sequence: CASSVPGLAAKETQYF. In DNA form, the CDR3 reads TGTGCCAGCAGCGTACCGGGACTAGCGGCTAAAGAGACCCAGTACTTC.